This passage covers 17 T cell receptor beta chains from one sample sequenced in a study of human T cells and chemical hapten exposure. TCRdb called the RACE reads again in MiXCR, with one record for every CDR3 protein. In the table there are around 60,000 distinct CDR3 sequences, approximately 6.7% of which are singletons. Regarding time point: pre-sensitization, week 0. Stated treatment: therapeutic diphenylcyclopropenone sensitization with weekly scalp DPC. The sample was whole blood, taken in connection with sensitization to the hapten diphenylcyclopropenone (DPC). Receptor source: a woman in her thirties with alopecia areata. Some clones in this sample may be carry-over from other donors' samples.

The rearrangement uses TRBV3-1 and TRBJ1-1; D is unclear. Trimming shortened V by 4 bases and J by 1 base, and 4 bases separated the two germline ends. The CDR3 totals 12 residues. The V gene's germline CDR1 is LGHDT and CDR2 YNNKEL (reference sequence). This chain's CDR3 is CASSLWNTEAFF. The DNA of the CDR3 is TGTGCCAGCAGCCTTTGGAACACTGAAGCTTTCTTT.

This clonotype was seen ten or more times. The chain's CDR3 is CASRPTLLSSSEQYF. CDR3 nucleotide sequence: TGTGCCAGCAGGCCGACCCTCCTCTCTAGCTCCGAGCAGTACTTC. V gene TRBV12-3 or TRBV12-4 combines with J gene TRBJ2-7, with TRBD2 as a possible D gene (5 bases). The ends were cut back, 6 bases at V and 6 bases at J, with 21 bases in the middle. The length of the CDR3 is 15 residues.

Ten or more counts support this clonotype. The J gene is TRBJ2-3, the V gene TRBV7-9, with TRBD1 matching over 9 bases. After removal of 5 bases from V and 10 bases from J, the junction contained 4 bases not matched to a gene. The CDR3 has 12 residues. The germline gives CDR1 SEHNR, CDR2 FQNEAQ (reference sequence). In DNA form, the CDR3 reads TGTGCCAGCAGCCCCGGACAGGGGCCGCAGTATTTT. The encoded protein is CASSPGQGPQYF.

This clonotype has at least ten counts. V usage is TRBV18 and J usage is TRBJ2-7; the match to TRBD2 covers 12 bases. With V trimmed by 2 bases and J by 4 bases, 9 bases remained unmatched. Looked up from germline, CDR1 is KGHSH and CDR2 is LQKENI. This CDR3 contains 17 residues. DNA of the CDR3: TGTGCCAGCTCACCATACGCCCGGGGACTAGCGGGTTACGAGCAGTACTTC. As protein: CASSPYARGLAGYEQYF.

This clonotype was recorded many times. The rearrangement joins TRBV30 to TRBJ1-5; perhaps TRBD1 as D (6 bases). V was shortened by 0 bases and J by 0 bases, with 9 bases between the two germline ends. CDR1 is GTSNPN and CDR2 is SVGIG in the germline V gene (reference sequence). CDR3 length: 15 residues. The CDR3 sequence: CAWSVEGDSNQPQHF. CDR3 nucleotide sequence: TGTGCCTGGAGTGTCGAGGGGGATAGCAATCAGCCCCAGCATTTT.

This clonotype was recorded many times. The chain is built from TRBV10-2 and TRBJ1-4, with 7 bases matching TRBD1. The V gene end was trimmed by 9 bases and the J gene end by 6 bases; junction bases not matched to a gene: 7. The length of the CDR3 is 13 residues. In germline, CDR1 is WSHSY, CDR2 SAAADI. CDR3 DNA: TGCGCCAGTCAGACAGGGCGGGATGAAAAACTGTTTTTT. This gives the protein CASQTGRDEKLFF.

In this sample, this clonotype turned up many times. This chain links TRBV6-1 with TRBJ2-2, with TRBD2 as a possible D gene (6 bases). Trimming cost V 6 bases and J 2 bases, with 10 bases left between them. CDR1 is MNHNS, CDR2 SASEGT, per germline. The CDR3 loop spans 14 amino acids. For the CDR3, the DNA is TGTGCCAGCAGCGGGACTGTCAACACCGGGGAGCTGTTTTTT. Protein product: CASSGTVNTGELFF.

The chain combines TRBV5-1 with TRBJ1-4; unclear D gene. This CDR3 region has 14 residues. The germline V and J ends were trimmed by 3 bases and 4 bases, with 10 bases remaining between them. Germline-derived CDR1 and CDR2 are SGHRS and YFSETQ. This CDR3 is CASSWRALNEKLFF. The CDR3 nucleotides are TGCGCCAGCAGCTGGAGGGCCCTTAATGAAAAACTGTTTTTT.

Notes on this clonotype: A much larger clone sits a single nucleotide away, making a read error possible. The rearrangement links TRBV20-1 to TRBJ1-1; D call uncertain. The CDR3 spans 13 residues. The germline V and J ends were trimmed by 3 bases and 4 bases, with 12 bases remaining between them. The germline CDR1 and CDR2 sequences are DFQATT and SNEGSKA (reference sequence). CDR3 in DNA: TGCAGTGCTAGCATCAGGTCGAGCACTGAAGCTTTCTTT. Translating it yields CSASIRSSTEAFF.

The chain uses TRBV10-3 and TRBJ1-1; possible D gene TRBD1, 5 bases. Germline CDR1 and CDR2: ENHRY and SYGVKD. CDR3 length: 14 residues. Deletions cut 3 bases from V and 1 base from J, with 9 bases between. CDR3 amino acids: CAISEGVQNTEAFF. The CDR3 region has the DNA TGTGCCATCAGTGAAGGGGTTCAGAACACTGAAGCTTTCTTT.

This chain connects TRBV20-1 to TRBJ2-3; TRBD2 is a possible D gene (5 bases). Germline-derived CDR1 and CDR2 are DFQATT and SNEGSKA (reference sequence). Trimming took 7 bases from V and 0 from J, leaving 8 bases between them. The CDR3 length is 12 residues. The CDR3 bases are TGCAGTGTCCGGACTAGCACAGATACGCAGTATTTT. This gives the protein CSVRTSTDTQYF.

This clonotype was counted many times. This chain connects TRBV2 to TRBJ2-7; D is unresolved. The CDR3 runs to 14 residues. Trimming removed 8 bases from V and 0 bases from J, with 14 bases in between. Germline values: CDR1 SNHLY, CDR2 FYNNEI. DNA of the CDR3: TGTGCCAGCTCGGGCAGGCTGAGCTCCTACGAGCAGTACTTC. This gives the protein CASSGRLSSYEQYF.

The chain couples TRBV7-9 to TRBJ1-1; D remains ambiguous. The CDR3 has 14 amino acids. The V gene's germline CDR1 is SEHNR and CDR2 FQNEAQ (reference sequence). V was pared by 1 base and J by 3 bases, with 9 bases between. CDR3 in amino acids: CASSLDSLYTEAFF. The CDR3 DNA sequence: TGTGCCAGCAGCTTAGACAGCCTATACACTGAAGCTTTCTTT.

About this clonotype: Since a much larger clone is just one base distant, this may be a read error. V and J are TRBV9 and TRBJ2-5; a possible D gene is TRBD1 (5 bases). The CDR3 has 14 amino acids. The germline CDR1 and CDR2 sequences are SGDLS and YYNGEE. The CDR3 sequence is CASSPQVNQEIQYF. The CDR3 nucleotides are TGTGCCAGCAGCCCACAGGTAAACCAAGAGATCCAGTACTTC.

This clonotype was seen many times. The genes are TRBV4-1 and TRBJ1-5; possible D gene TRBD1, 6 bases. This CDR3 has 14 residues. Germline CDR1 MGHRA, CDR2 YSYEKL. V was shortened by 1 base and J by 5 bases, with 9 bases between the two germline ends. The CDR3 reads CASSQVQGDQPQHF. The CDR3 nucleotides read TGCGCCAGCAGCCAAGTACAGGGCGATCAGCCCCAGCATTTT.

CDR3 sequence reads: CASSVAFLAPYEQYF. CDR3 nucleotide sequence: TGTGCCAGCAGTGTAGCGTTCTTGGCTCCCTACGAGCAGTACTTC. The chain links TRBV6-5 to TRBJ2-7; D is possibly TRBD2 (5 bases). The CDR3 sequence is 15 residues long. Germline CDR1 MNHEY, CDR2 SVGAGI. V gave up 5 bases and J gave up 2 bases, with 16 bases separating them.

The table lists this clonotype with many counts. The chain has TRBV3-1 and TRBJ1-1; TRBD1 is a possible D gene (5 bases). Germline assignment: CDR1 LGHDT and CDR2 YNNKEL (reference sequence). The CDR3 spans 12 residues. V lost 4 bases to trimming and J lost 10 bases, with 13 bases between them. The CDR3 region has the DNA TGTGCCAGCAGCCCTCAGGGTGGTGGAGCTTTCTTT. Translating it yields CASSPQGGGAFF.